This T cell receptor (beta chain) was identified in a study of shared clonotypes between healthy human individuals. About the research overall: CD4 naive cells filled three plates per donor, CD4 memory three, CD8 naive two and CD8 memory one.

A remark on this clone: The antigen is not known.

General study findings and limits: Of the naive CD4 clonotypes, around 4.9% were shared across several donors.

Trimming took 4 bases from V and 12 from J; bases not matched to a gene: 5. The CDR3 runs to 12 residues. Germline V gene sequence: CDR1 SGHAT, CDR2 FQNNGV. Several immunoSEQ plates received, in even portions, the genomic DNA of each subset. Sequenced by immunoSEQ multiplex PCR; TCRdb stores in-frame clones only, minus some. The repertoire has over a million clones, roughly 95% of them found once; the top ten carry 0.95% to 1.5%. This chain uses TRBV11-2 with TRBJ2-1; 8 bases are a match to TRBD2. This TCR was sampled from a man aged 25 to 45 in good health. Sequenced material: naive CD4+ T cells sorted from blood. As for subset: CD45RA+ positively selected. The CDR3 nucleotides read TGTGCCAGCAGCTCCGGGAGGGCGAGGCAGTTCTTC. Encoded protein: CASSSGRARQFF.